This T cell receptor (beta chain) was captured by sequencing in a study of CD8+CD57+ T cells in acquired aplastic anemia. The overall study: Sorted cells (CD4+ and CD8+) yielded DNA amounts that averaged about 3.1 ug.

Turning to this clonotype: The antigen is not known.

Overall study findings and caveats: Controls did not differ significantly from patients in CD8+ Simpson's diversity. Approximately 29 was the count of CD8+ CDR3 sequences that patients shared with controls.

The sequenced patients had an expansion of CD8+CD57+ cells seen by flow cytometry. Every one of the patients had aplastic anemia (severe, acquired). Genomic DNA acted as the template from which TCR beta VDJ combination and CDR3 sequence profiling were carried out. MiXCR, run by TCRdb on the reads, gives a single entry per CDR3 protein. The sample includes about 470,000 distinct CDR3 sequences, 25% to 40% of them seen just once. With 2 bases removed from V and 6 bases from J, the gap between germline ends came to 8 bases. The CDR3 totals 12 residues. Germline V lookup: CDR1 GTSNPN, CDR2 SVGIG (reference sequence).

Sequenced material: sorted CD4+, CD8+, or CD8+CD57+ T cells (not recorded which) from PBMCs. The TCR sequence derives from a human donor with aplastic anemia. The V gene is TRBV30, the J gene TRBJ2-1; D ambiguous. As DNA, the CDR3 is TGTGCCTGGAGTCCCCCCGCCAATGAGCAGTTCTTC. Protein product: CAWSPPANEQFF.